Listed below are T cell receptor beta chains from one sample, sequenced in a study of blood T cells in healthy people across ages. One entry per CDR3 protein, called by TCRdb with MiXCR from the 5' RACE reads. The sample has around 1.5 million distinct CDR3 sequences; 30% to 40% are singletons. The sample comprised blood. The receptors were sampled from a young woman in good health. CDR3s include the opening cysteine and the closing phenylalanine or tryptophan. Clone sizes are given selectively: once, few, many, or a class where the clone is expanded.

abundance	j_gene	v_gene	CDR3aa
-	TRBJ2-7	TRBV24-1	CATSETGRNTYEQYF
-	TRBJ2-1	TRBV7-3	CASSLLSGLGGNEQFF
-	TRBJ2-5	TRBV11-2	CASSLRPWETQYF
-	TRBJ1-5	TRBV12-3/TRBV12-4	CASSWAGGYNQPQHF
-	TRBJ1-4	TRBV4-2	CASSQDFLTGANEKLFF
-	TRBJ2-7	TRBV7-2	CASTGAGGSYEQYF
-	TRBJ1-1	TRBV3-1	CASSQAAGQGSTEAFF
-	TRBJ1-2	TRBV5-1	CASSLGAGTANYGYTF
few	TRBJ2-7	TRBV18	CASSPAPMGEQYF
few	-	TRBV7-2	CASSSGAIGEQYF
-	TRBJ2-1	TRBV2	CASESSYNEQFF
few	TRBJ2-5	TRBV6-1	CASTTSGMVKQYF
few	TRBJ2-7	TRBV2	CASSDQRAPYEQYF
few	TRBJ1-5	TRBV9	CASSVGGSGNQPQHF
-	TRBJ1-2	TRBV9	CASSVGGGYGYTF
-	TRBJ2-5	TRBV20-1	CSVRELAGGGKTQYF
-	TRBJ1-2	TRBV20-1	CSARGKIQNRSGYTF
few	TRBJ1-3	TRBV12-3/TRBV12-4	CASSPGTDPRSSGNTIYF
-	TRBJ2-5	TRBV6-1	CASSEERIQETQYF
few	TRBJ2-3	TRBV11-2	CASSLVGGGGEADTQYF
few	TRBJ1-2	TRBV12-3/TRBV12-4	CASSLDGRGPNYGYTF
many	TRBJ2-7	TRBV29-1	CSVQRQSTYEQYF
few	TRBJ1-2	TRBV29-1	CSVGGNRDRGRGYTF
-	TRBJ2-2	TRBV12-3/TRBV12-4	CASSSSGGVTGELFF
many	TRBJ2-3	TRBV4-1	CASSIETRDTQYF
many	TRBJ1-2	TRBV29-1	CSVGSVGENGYTF
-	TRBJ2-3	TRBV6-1	CASSRTGTVSTDTQYF
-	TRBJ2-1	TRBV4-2	CASSQDPPLAGGGYNEQFF
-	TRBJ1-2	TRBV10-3	CATPKTGGTGGYTF
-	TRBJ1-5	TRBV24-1	CATRTPVLEAECQPQHF
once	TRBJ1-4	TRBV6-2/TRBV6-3	CASSYEGRPNEKLFF
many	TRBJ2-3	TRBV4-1	CASSQDRGTDTQYF
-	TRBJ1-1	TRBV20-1	CSARDIRVLVNTEAFF
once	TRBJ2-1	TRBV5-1	CASSIPRYGPYNEQFF
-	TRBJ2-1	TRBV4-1	CASRGTSGGFNEQFF
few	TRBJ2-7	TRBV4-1	CASSQIGAGRGGEQYF
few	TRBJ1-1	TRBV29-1	CSVDAGTEAFF
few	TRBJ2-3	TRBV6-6	CASSYDRGRGADTQYF
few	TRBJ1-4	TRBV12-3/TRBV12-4	CASSLVARNEKLFF
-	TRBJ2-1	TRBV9	CASSSPWGQIRSSSYNEQFF
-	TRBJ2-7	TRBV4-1	CASSQVAGISYEQYF
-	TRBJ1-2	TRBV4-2	CASSPLRVYYGYTF
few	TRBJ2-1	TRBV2	CASSEWASGYNEQFF
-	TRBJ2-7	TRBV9	CASSQSVGGSSYEQYF
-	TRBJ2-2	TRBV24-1	CATSAGTAFNPGELFF
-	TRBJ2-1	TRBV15	CATRNPLAGVYNEQFF
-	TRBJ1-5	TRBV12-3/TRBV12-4	CASSLVDRGRLGQPQHF
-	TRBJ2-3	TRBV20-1	CSAIKTSGRSDTQYF
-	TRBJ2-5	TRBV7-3	CAGTKPGPHRPAQYF
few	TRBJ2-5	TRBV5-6	CASSLGTGMLAQYF
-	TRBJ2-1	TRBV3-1	CASSQEWQDDNEQFF
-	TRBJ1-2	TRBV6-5	CASRPTTGGKGYTF
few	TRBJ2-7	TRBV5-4	CASSTASGGAAEQYF
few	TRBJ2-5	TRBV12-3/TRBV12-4	CASRTSGWGQETQYF
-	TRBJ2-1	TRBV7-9	CASSPGARGLNEQFF